The clone carrying this T cell receptor (beta chain) was recorded a few times. Its antigen is currently unknown. This record belongs to a study of OX40 agonist ivuxolimab in advanced cancers. Overall study findings and caveats: Relative to CD4+, CD8+ T cells held more expanded clones on average.

The assay was immunoSEQ multiplex PCR, and TCRdb's table has in-frame clones only and misses some. The repertoire holds about 55,000 clones, with around 89% as singletons. The source of this sequence is an adult with an advanced solid tumor such as melanoma, head and neck, liver or kidney cancer. The source material was CD4+ or CD8+ T cells sorted from blood, sampled in a trial of the OX40 agonist ivuxolimab.

CDR3 loop: CASSLLTGSGSPLHF. DNA of the CDR3: TGTGCCAGCAGTTTGCTCACAGGGAGCGGTTCACCCCTCCACTTT. The chain couples TRBV28 to TRBJ1-6; TRBD1 is a possible D gene (6 bases). The CDR3 has 15 amino acids. The germline CDR1 and CDR2 sequences are MDHEN and SYDVKM. V lost 3 bases to trimming and J lost 9 bases, with 15 bases between them.